A single TCR beta chain is shown here with its context. The antigen is unknown. No ophthalmopathy progression within 18 months constituted stable Graves' hyperthyroidism. The diagnoses drew upon clinical symptoms, serum thyroxine and TRAb, thyroid ultrasound and orbital computed tomography. The PBMCs had their origin in 7.5 to 10 ml of fresh peripheral blood. The CDR3 regions of TCR beta were amplified from RNA transcripts. The primer set for the first-round RT-PCR of the TCR CDR3 was HTBI. MiXCR, run by TCRdb on the multiplex PCR reads, gives a single entry per CDR3 protein. The table records 700,000 to 850,000 distinct CDR3 sequences, approximately 36% of them present only once. The data originate from a study of T cells in Graves' hyperthyroidism and ophthalmopathy. General observations from the study: Blood also contained most expanded thyroid clonotypes above 0.001.

The sample comprised blood. This receptor was identified in a woman aged 40 to 50 with Graves' hyperthyroidism.

This chain's CDR3 is CASSKQGGPNEKLFF. Here the CDR3 DNA reads TGTGCCAGCAGCAAACAGGGGGGACCTAATGAAAAACTGTTTTTT. The chain links TRBV7-3 to TRBJ1-4; 8 nucleotides match TRBD1. Germline V lookup: CDR1 SGHTA, CDR2 FQGTGA. Trimming removed 5 bases from V and 3 bases from J; junction bases left unmatched: 5. This CDR3 spans 15 amino acids.